This T cell receptor (beta chain) was sequenced for a study of T cells after posttransplantation cyclophosphamide. Study outcomes and limitations: TRB clonality was highly associated with recipient CMV seropositivity and reactivation.

A word on this clone: Its antigen is still unknown.

Busulfan-fludarabine conditioning, marrow transplant, and cyclophosphamide on days +3 and +4 were administered. V shed 0 bases and J shed 4 bases, with 10 bases lying between them. This CDR3 is 14 amino acids long. CDR1 is SGHRS, CDR2 YFSETQ, per germline. Here immunoSEQ multiplex PCR was the method, and the copy in TCRdb shows in-frame clones only, minus some. Of tens of thousands of clones listed, just under 80% were seen once; the top ten hold 7.5% to 9.5%. J is TRBJ1-2 and V is TRBV5-1; no reliable D call. The sequencing used CD4+ T cells sorted from blood, collected approximately 2,000 days after a stem cell transplant with posttransplant cyclophosphamide. The sequence was obtained from a female patient between 35 and 55 years old who received an allogeneic stem cell transplant from a related donor, was CMV-positive, and had no GVHD. Part of the T cells may come from the graft donor. The DNA of the CDR3 is TGCGCCAGCAGCTTGGACAGTCACTCCTATGGCTACACCTTC. Amino acid sequence: CASSLDSHSYGYTF.